This T cell receptor beta chain was sequenced in a study of kidney transplant recipient with SARS-CoV-2 infection. With respect to this clonotype: A junction end diverges from the germline sequence, so it may reflect a read error.

TCRdb independently ran MiXCR on the reads; one entry per CDR3 protein. The sample has under 300,000 distinct CDR3 sequences, around 30% seen once. Germline V gene lookup returns CDR1 SGHVS and CDR2 FNYEAQ. This CDR3 spans 17 amino acids. Sequenced here: a blood sample, sampled at baseline and on roughly day 110 from a kidney transplant recipient. The receptor's source is a male patient between 25 and 39 years old who had COVID-19 and was a kidney transplant recipient. T cells may partly derive from the graft donor. The chain combines TRBV7-6 with TRBJ1-2; D unresolved. CDR3 loop: CASSNIRESRKTYGHTF. The CDR3 bases are TGTGCCAGCAGCAACATACGTGAATCTCGAAAGACCTATGGCCACACCTTC.